These 30 T cell receptor beta chains originate from one sample sequenced in a study of PD-L1 blockade in urothelial cancer. Produced via immunoSEQ multiplex PCR; TCRdb's table is partial and in-frame only. The repertoire holds about 88,000 clones, with roughly 90% as singletons. Specified time point: pretreatment peripheral blood. The sequenced sample was PBMCs, obtained around atezolizumab (anti-PD-L1) treatment. All receptors derive from an elderly woman with urothelial cancer.

The chain combines TRBV5-4 with TRBJ2-3; TRBD2 is a possible D gene (5 bases). This CDR3 has 12 amino acids. CDR1 is SGHNT, CDR2 YYREEE, per germline (reference sequence). V shed 3 bases and J shed 11 bases, with 13 bases lying between them. CDR3 residues: CASSSGLGKQYF. The CDR3 DNA is TGTGCCAGCAGCTCTGGACTGGGGAAGCAGTATTTT.

The V gene is TRBV6-4, the J gene TRBJ2-2; D possibly corresponds to TRBD2 (6 bases). The CDR3 is 14 residues long. CDR1 is MRHNA and CDR2 is SNTAGT in the germline V gene. V was shortened by 8 bases and J by 0 bases, with 10 bases between the two germline ends. The CDR3 region has the DNA TGTGCCAGCCGGGAGTTGACGAACACCGGGGAGCTGTTTTTT. Translated, it gives CASRELTNTGELFF.

The rearrangement links TRBV6-5 to TRBJ1-1; no reliable D call. The V gene lost 1 base and the J gene lost 4 bases, with 4 bases spanning the gap. The CDR3 sequence is 12 residues long. Germline V gene lookup returns CDR1 MNHEY and CDR2 SVGAGI. CDR3 in DNA: TGTGCCAGCAGTTACTTGAGCACTGAAGCTTTCTTT. Its translation: CASSYLSTEAFF.

The chain recombines TRBV27 with TRBJ1-1; TRBD1 aligns across 7 bases. This CDR3 comprises 12 residues. The V gene end was trimmed by 10 bases and the J gene end by 5 bases; junction bases not matched to a gene: 7. The germline V gene encodes CDR1 MNHEY and CDR2 SMNVEV (reference sequence). The CDR3 DNA follows: TGTGCCACCAAGACAGGGTTAACTGAAGCTTTCTTT. Amino acids: CATKTGLTEAFF.

The rearrangement uses TRBV10-2 and TRBJ1-2; D gene ambiguous. The germline V gene has CDR1 WSHSY and CDR2 SAAADI. The CDR3 is made up of 12 amino acids. Deletions cut 5 bases from V and 2 bases from J, with 6 bases between. The CDR3: CASSLENYGYTF. In DNA form, the CDR3 reads TGCGCCAGCAGTCTCGAGAACTATGGCTACACCTTC.

This sequence joins TRBV7-3 and TRBJ2-2; 11 nucleotides line up with TRBD2. This CDR3 contains 17 residues. Germline CDR1 and CDR2: SGHTA and FQGTGA. V lost 5 bases, J lost 7 bases, and 12 bases stayed unmatched. The CDR3 here is CASSIPGTSGGSGELFF. In DNA, the CDR3 is TGTGCCAGCAGCATACCCGGGACTAGCGGAGGAAGCGGGGAGCTGTTTTTT.

The CDR3 DNA follows: TGTGCCAGTAGTATAGGTGGCGGGAGAACATGGTCCTACAATGAGCAGTTCTTC. Its translation is CASSIGGGRTWSYNEQFF. The genes are TRBV19 and TRBJ2-1; 7 bases map to TRBD2. V dropped 1 base and J dropped 1; count of bases not matched to a gene: 10. The V gene's germline CDR1 is LNHDA and CDR2 SQIVND (reference sequence). CDR3 length: 18 amino acids.

The chain recombines TRBV5-1 with TRBJ2-1, with D possibly being TRBD2 (6 bases). V was clipped by 0 bases and J by 4 bases, with 14 bases between them. This CDR3 contains 16 residues. CDR1 and CDR2 (germline): SGHRS, YFSETQ. This CDR3 reads CASSLGREIPYNEQFF. CDR3 nucleotides: TGCGCCAGCAGCTTGGGTCGGGAGATACCTTACAATGAGCAGTTCTTC.

The chain uses TRBV28 and TRBJ2-7; TRBD1 might be the D (5 bases). The germline V gene has CDR1 MDHEN and CDR2 SYDVKM. V shed 5 bases and J shed 4 bases, with 6 bases lying between them. This CDR3 region has 11 residues. CDR3 in amino acids: CASSRGYEQYF. CDR3 nucleotides: TGTGCCAGCAGTAGGGGTTACGAGCAGTACTTC.

The chain combines TRBV5-4 with TRBJ2-7; D may be TRBD2 (6 bases). The V end lost 4 bases, the J end lost 2 bases, and 13 bases lay between the germline ends. The CDR3 consists of 14 residues. Per the germline V gene, CDR1 is SGHNT and CDR2 is YYREEE (reference sequence). The CDR3 protein is CASSPRGRPYEQYF. CDR3 sequence (DNA): TGTGCCAGCAGCCCGCGGGGCCGCCCCTACGAGCAGTACTTC.

The CDR3 is CASSSRTIMNTEAFF. CDR3 coding DNA: TGTGCCAGCAGCTCTCGGACAATTATGAACACTGAAGCTTTCTTT. The chain recombines TRBV11-1 with TRBJ1-1, with D perhaps TRBD1 (5 bases). In germline, CDR1 is SGHAT, CDR2 FQDESV (reference sequence). The CDR3 consists of 15 residues. V shed 4 bases and J shed 0 bases, with 12 bases lying between them. Full variable domain (missing parts from reference TRBV11-1 and TRBJ1-1): EAEVAQSPRYKITEKSQAVAFWCDPISGHATLYWYRQILGQGPELLVQFQDESVVDDSQLPKDRFSAERLKGVDSTLKIQPAELGDSAMYLCASSSRTIMNTEAFFGQGTRLTVV.

The chain uses TRBV5-4 and TRBJ1-3; 7 bases match TRBD1. This CDR3 contains 17 residues. Per the germline V gene, CDR1 is SGHNT and CDR2 is YYREEE (reference sequence). With 3 bases clipped from V and 0 bases from J, the junction kept 9 bases outside the gene matches. CDR3 loop: CASSWGDRPLSGNTIYF. The DNA of the CDR3 is TGTGCCAGCAGCTGGGGGGACAGACCACTCTCTGGAAACACCATATATTTT. Full variable domain (outside the CDR3, taken from reference TRBV5-4 and TRBJ1-3): ETGVTQSPTHLIKTRGQQVTLRCSSQSGHNTVSWYQQALGQGPQFIFQYYREEENGRGNFPPRFSGLQFPNYSSELNVNALELDDSALYLCASSWGDRPLSGNTIYFGEGSWLTVV.

The chain couples TRBV15 to TRBJ2-1; 11 nucleotides align to TRBD2. V lost 3 bases to trimming and J lost 4 bases; unmatched junction nucleotides: 11. The CDR3 covers 18 residues. Per the germline V gene, CDR1 is LNHNV and CDR2 is YYDKDF (reference sequence). CDR3 in DNA: TGTGCCACCAGCAGTGGGACTAGCGGAACTCCTTTGTACAATGAGCAGTTCTTC. This sequence encodes CATSSGTSGTPLYNEQFF. Filled out from reference TRBV15 and TRBJ2-1, the complete variable domain reads DAMVIQNPRYQVTQFGKPVTLSCSQTLNHNVMYWYQQKSSQAPKLLFHYYDKDFNNEADTPDNFQSRRPNTSFCFLDIRSPGLGDTAMYLCATSSGTSGTPLYNEQFFGPGTRLTVL.

This rearrangement joins TRBV10-3 to TRBJ2-7, with 7 nucleotides matching TRBD1. V shed 11 bases, J shed 0 bases, and the junction held 10 bases outside the gene matches. CDR1 ENHRY and CDR2 SYGVKD come from the germline V gene. The CDR3 runs to 14 residues. The CDR3 DNA reads as TGTGCCGCCCAAACAGGGGCCAGCTCCTACGAGCAGTACTTC. Translating it yields CAAQTGASSYEQYF.

The J gene is TRBJ2-7, the V gene TRBV28, with 9 bases lining up with TRBD1. V lost 11 bases and J lost 2; bases outside the gene matches: 10. Looked up from germline, CDR1 is MDHEN and CDR2 is SYDVKM. The CDR3 is 14 residues long. In nucleotides, the CDR3 is TGTGCCCATGGTCGGGACAGGGTAACCTACGAGCAGTACTTC. Translated, it gives CAHGRDRVTYEQYF. The complete variable domain, with remaining parts taken from reference TRBV28 and TRBJ2-7, reads DVKVTQSSRYLVKRTGEKVFLECVQDMDHENMFWYRQDPGLGLRLIYFSYDVKMKEKGDIPEGYSVSREKKERFSLILESASTNQTSMYLCAHGRDRVTYEQYFGPGTRLTVT.

CDR3 sequence: CASSIPTGGLTDTQYF. DNA of the CDR3: TGTGCCAGTAGTATCCCGACAGGGGGTCTCACAGATACGCAGTATTTT. The V and J genes are TRBV19 and TRBJ2-3; TRBD1 matches 9 bases. The junction had 6 bases not matched to a gene; V was cut back by 3 bases and J by 2 bases. The germline CDR1 and CDR2 sequences are LNHDA and SQIVND (reference sequence). The CDR3 loop spans 16 amino acids.

The chain has TRBV19 and TRBJ2-4; a possible D gene is TRBD1 (6 bases). Germline loops: CDR1 LNHDA, CDR2 SQIVND (reference sequence). CDR3 size: 14 residues. V shed 2 bases and J shed 7 bases, with 12 bases lying between them. CDR3 in amino acids: CASSISGQPNIQYF. As DNA, the CDR3 is TGTGCCAGTAGTATAAGTGGACAGCCCAACATTCAGTACTTC. Variable domain in full (rest from reference TRBV19 and TRBJ2-4): DGGITQSPKYLFRKEGQNVTLSCEQNLNHDAMYWYRQDPGQGLRLIYYSQIVNDFQKGDIAEGYSVSREKKESFPLTVTSAQKNPTAFYLCASSISGQPNIQYFGAGTRLSVL.

As concerns this clone: Other nucleotide sequences from this sample produce the same CDR3. J is TRBJ2-7 and V is TRBV28; no reliable D call. Germline-derived CDR1 and CDR2 are MDHEN and SYDVKM. The V end lost 3 bases, the J end lost 0 bases, and 3 bases lay between the germline ends. This CDR3 is built from 12 residues. The CDR3 region is CASSLSSYEQYF. CDR3 in DNA: TGTGCCAGCAGTTTGAGCTCCTACGAGCAGTACTTC.

This chain joins TRBV7-2 and TRBJ2-1; D uncertain. Germline V CDR1 and CDR2: SGHTA, FQGNSA. This CDR3 region has 14 residues. Trimming shortened V by 1 base and J by 4 bases, and 8 bases separated the two germline ends. The CDR3 protein is CASSLVSGYNEQFF. The CDR3 DNA sequence: TGTGCCAGCAGCTTAGTTTCCGGGTACAATGAGCAGTTCTTC.

The J gene is TRBJ2-3, the V gene TRBV28, with D tentatively TRBD2 (5 bases). CDR1 is MDHEN, CDR2 SYDVKM, per germline. This CDR3 is built from 16 residues. V shed 6 bases and J shed 4 bases, with 20 bases lying between them. The CDR3: CASSPTGSAVPDTQYF. The CDR3 DNA reads as TGTGCCAGCAGCCCGACCGGCTCAGCGGTACCAGATACGCAGTATTTT. The complete variable domain, with remaining parts taken from reference TRBV28 and TRBJ2-3, reads DVKVTQSSRYLVKRTGEKVFLECVQDMDHENMFWYRQDPGLGLRLIYFSYDVKMKEKGDIPEGYSVSREKKERFSLILESASTNQTSMYLCASSPTGSAVPDTQYFGPGTRLTVL.

The chain joins TRBV28 to TRBJ2-2; D might be TRBD2 (5 bases). CDR3 length equals 16 residues. The V and J ends lost 6 bases and 0 bases respectively, with 14 bases between them. Germline values: CDR1 MDHEN, CDR2 SYDVKM. The CDR3, as DNA: TGTGCCAGCAGAATTCGACTATCCGCGAACACCGGGGAGCTGTTTTTT. It yields the protein CASRIRLSANTGELFF.

The chain links TRBV9 to TRBJ2-1; 9 bases are a match to TRBD2. V lost 7 bases, J lost 5 bases, and 7 bases stayed unmatched. The CDR3 has 14 amino acids. From germline, CDR1 is SGDLS and CDR2 YYNGEE. CDR3 amino acids: CASGRLAVNNEQFF. The CDR3 DNA is TGTGCCAGCGGGAGACTAGCGGTAAACAATGAGCAGTTCTTC.

V usage is TRBV29-1 and J usage is TRBJ1-1, with D possibly TRBD1 on 6 matching bases. The CDR3 has 13 amino acids. Germline CDR1 reads SQVTM; CDR2 reads ANQGSEA. V gave up 7 bases and J gave up 1 base, with 13 bases separating them. The DNA of the CDR3 is TGCAGCGCGGGGGGCCTGAGGAACACTGAAGCTTTCTTT. It codes for CSAGGLRNTEAFF.

This sequence joins TRBV5-6 and TRBJ2-4; perhaps TRBD1 as D (6 bases). Trimming left V 4 bases short and J 1 base short, with 12 bases between. The CDR3 totals 15 residues. Germline CDR1 SGHDT, CDR2 YYEEEE. The CDR3 nucleotides are TGTGCCAGCAGCGCAAGTACAGGGGCCAAAAACATTCAGTACTTC. Protein sequence: CASSASTGAKNIQYF.

This chain links TRBV19 with TRBJ1-1; D perhaps matches TRBD1 (6 bases). Germline CDR1 is LNHDA and CDR2 is SQIVND (reference sequence). V dropped 5 bases and J dropped 1 base, with 14 bases sitting between them. The CDR3 is 15 residues long. CDR3 sequence reads: CASSVQQGRNTEAFF. The CDR3 DNA reads as TGTGCCAGTAGTGTGCAACAGGGACGGAACACTGAAGCTTTCTTT.

This clone was recorded only once. The V call is TRBV28, the J call TRBJ1-2; possibly TRBD1 for D (5 bases). This CDR3 is built from 13 residues. Germline CDR1 reads MDHEN; CDR2 reads SYDVKM. The germline V and J ends were trimmed by 5 bases and 5 bases, with 12 bases remaining between them. The CDR3 coding sequence is TGTGCCAGCAGTGGGAGGGGCGCTTATGGCTACACCTTC. As protein: CASSGRGAYGYTF.

The rearrangement uses TRBV6-1 and TRBJ2-7; D is unresolved. The CDR3 extends over 16 amino acids. V was shortened by 4 bases and J by 0 bases, with 16 bases between the two germline ends. Germline-derived CDR1 and CDR2 are MNHNS and SASEGT. This chain's CDR3 is CASSVSAGSSSYEQYF. CDR3 sequence (DNA): TGTGCCAGCAGTGTCTCGGCAGGATCAAGCTCCTACGAGCAGTACTTC.

The chain couples TRBV9 to TRBJ2-1; 8 nucleotides align to TRBD1. Looked up from germline, CDR1 is SGDLS and CDR2 is YYNGEE. This CDR3 contains 19 residues. V lost 3 bases and J lost 0; bases outside the gene matches: 14. CDR3 bases: TGTGCCAGCAGCGCGTCCGGGACAGGACGATCGGGCTCCTACAATGAGCAGTTCTTC. Its translation is CASSASGTGRSGSYNEQFF.

This clone rates as medium-sized. The chain recombines TRBV9 with TRBJ2-1, with D perhaps matching TRBD2 (6 bases). Germline V gene lookup returns CDR1 SGDLS and CDR2 YYNGEE. The CDR3 has 15 residues. V gave up 0 bases and J gave up 2 bases, with 9 bases separating them. The CDR3 protein is CASSVAGDTYNEQFF. CDR3 nucleotide sequence: TGTGCCAGCAGCGTAGCGGGAGACACCTACAATGAGCAGTTCTTC.

J is TRBJ1-4 and V is TRBV7-9, with 9 bases matching TRBD1. CDR3 size: 15 residues. Germline CDR1 is SEHNR and CDR2 is FQNEAQ (reference sequence). V shed 8 bases, J shed 3 bases, and the junction held 7 bases outside the gene matches. The CDR3 bases are TGTGCCAGCCGCGGACAGGGGTTGGCTAATGAAAAACTGTTTTTT. As protein: CASRGQGLANEKLFF. Variable domain in full (rest from reference TRBV7-9 and TRBJ1-4): DTGVSQNPRHKITKRGQNVTFRCDPISEHNRLYWYRQTLGQGPEFLTYFQNEAQLEKSRLLSDRFSAERPKGSFSTLEIQRTEQGDSAMYLCASRGQGLANEKLFFGSGTQLSVL.